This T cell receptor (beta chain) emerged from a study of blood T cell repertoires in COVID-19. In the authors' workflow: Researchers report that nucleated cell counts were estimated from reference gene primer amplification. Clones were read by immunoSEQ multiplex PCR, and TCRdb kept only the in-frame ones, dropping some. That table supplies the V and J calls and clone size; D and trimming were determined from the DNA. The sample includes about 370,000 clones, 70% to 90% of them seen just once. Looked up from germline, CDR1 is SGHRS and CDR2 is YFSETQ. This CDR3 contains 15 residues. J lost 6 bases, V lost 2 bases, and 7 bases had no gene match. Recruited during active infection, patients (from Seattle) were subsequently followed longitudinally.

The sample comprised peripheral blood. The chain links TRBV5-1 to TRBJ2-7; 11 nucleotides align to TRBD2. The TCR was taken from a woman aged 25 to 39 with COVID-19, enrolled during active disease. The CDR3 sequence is CASSFSTSGSGEQYF. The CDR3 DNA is TGCGCCAGCAGCTTCTCAACTAGCGGGAGTGGCGAGCAGTACTTC.